This section outlines one TCR beta chain sequence together with its context. Antigen unknown. CD45RA-negative memory and CD45RA+ naive subsets were split from the CD4+ cells. This entry comes from a study of shared clonotypes between healthy human individuals. Findings of the study overall: Naive subsets generally exceeded memory subsets in estimated richness.

The data were produced by immunoSEQ multiplex PCR, yet TCRdb's version contains in-frame clones alone and is incomplete. This table has more than 2,000,000 clones, about 92% appearing once. Between the trimmed V and J ends, which lost 2 bases and 1 base, there was a span of 15 bases. Germline assignment: CDR1 MNHEY and CDR2 SVGAGI. The CDR3 totals 16 residues. The receptor was derived from a man aged 18 to 30 in good health. Some clones in this sample may be carry-over from other donors' samples. Sequenced material: naive CD4+ T cells from PBMCs. The subset is: CD45RA+ positively selected. This chain connects TRBV6-5 to TRBJ2-7; D could derive from TRBD1 or TRBD2 (6 bases each). The CDR3 region has the DNA TGTGCCAGCAGTTACGATTGGGGGGCCGGTTCCTACGAGCAGTACTTC. Its protein is CASSYDWGAGSYEQYF.